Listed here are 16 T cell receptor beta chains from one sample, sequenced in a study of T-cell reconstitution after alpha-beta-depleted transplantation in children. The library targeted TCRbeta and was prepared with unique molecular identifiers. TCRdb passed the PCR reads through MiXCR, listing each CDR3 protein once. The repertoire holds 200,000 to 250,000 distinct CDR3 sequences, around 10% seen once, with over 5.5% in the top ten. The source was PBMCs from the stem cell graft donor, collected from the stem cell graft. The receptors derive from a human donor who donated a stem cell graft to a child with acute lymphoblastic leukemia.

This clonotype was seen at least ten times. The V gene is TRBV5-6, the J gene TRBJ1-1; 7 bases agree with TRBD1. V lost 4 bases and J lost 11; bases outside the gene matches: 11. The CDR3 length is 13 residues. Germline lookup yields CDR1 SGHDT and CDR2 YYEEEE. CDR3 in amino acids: CASSPTTGIRAFF. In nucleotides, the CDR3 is TGTGCCAGCAGCCCGACGACAGGGATCCGGGCTTTCTTT.

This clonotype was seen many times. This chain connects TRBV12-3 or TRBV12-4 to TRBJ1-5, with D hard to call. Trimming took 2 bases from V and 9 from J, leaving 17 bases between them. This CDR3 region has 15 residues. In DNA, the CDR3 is TGTGCCAGCAGTTTAAGTTTGGGAGATTGGGGGCCCCAGCATTTT. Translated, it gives CASSLSLGDWGPQHF.

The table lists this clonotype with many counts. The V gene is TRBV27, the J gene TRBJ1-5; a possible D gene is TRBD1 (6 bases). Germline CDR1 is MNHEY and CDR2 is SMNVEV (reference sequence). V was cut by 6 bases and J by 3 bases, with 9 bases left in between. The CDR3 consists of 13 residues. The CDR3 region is CASSQGNNQPQHF. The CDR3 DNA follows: TGTGCCAGCAGCCAGGGGAACAATCAGCCCCAGCATTTT.

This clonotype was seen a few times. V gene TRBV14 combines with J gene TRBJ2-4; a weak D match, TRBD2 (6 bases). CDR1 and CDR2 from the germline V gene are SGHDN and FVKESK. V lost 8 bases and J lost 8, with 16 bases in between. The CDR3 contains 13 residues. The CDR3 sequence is CASSAWRRDIQYF. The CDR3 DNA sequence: TGTGCCAGCTCGGCCTGGCGGAGGGACATTCAGTACTTC.

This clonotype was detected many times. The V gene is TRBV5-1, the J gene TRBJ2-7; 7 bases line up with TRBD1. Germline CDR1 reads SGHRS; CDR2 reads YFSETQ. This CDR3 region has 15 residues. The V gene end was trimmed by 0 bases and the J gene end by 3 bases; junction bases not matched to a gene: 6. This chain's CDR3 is CASSLAGQAYYEQYF. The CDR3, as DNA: TGCGCCAGCAGCTTGGCCGGACAGGCCTACTACGAGCAGTACTTC. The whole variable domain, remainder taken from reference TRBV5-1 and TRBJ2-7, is KAGVTQTPRYLIKTRGQQVTLSCSPISGHRSVSWYQQTPGQGLQFLFEYFSETQRNKGNFPGRFSGRQFSNSRSEMNVSTLELGDSALYLCASSLAGQAYYEQYFGPGTRLTVT.

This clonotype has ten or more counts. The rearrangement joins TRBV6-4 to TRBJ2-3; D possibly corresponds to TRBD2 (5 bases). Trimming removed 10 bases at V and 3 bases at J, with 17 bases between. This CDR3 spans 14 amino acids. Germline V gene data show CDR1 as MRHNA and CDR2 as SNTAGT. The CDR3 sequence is CATSEGGRTDTQYF. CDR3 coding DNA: TGTGCCACAAGTGAGGGTGGAAGGACAGATACGCAGTATTTT.

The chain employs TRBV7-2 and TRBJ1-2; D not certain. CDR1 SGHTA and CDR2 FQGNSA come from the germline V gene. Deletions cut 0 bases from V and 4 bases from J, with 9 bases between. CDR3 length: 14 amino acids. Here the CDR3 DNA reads TGTGCCAGCAGCTTAGCGACCAGAGCCTATGGCTACACCTTC. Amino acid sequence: CASSLATRAYGYTF.

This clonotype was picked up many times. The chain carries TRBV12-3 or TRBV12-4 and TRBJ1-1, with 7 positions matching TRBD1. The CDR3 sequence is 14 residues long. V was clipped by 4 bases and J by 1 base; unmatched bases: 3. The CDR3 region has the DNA TGTGCCAGCAGTTATCAGGGGGGGAACACTGAAGCTTTCTTT. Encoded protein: CASSYQGGNTEAFF.

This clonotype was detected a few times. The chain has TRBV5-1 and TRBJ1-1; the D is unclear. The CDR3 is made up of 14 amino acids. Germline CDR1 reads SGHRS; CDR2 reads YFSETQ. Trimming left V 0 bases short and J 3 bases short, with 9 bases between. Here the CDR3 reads CASSLAFRDTEAFF. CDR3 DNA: TGCGCCAGCAGCTTGGCCTTCCGGGACACTGAAGCTTTCTTT.

CDR3 coding DNA: TGCGCCAGCAGCCAGGGGGCTGGGGCCAACGTCCTGACTTTC. Protein product: CASSQGAGANVLTF. This chain links TRBV4-1 with TRBJ2-6; D possibly matches TRBD1 or TRBD2 (5 bases each). V was cut by 3 bases and J by 2 bases, with 5 bases left in between. This CDR3 region has 14 residues. CDR1 and CDR2 from the germline V gene are MGHRA and YSYEKL.

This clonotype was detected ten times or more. The CDR3 loop is CASSLSGTPDPYGYTF. The DNA for the CDR3 is TGTGCCAGCAGTTTATCGGGGACCCCGGATCCCTATGGCTACACCTTC. This sequence joins TRBV27 and TRBJ1-2; perhaps TRBD1 as D (5 bases). This CDR3 has 16 residues. V lost 0 bases to trimming and J lost 4 bases, with 15 bases between them. CDR1 and CDR2 (germline): MNHEY, SMNVEV (reference sequence).

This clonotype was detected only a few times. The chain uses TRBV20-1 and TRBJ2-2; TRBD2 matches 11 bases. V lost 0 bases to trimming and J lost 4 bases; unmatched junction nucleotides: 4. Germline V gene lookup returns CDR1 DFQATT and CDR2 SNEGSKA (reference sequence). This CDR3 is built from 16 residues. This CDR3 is CSARDWGTSGTGELFF. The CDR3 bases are TGCAGTGCTAGAGATTGGGGGACTAGCGGCACCGGGGAGCTGTTTTTT.

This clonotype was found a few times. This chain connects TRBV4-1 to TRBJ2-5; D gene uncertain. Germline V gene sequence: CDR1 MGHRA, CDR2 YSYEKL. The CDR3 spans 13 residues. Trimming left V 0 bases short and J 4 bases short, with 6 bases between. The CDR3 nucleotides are TGCGCCAGCAGCCAAGATTCGGGAGAGACCCAGTACTTC. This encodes CASSQDSGETQYF.

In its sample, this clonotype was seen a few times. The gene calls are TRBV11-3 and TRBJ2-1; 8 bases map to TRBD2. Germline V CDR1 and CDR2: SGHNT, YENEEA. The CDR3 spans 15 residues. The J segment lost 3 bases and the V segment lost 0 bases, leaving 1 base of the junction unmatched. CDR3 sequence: CASSLEGLDYNEQFF. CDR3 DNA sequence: TGTGCCAGCAGCTTAGAGGGACTAGACTACAATGAGCAGTTCTTC.

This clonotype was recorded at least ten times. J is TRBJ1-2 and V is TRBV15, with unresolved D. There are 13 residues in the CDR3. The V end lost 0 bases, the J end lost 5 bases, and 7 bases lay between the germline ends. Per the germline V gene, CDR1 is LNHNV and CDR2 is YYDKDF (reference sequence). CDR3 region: CATSRDMTYGYTF. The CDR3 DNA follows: TGTGCCACCAGCAGAGATATGACATATGGCTACACCTTC.

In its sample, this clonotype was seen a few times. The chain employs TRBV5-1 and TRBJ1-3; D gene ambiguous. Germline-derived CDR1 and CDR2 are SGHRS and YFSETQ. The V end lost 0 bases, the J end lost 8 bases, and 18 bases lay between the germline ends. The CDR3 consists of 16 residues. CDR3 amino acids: CASSLDRVGVLDTIYF. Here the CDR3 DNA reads TGCGCCAGCAGCTTGGATCGGGTCGGGGTCTTGGACACCATATATTTT.